The TCR beta chain described here comes from a study of blood T cells in healthy people across ages. A second 7 to 11 cycle PCR used barcoded and J-beta primers. Each cDNA molecule received a tag from a template-switch adaptor that had 12 random nucleotides. TCRdb independently ran MiXCR on the 5' RACE reads; one entry per CDR3 protein. The table has under 2 million distinct CDR3 sequences, roughly 32% seen once. In regard to this clonotype: One junction end does not reproduce the germline sequence, and a read error may be involved.

CDR3 length: 15 residues. CDR1 SGHRS and CDR2 YFSETQ come from the germline V gene. The sequence was obtained from a woman in her twenties or thirties in good health. What was sequenced was blood. The rearrangement links TRBV5-1 to TRBJ2-7, with TRBD2 identical over 7 bases. The CDR3 loop is CASRLGLVGPYEQYF. CDR3 bases: TGCGCCAGCCGCTTAGGACTAGTGGGTCCCTACGAGCAGTACTTC.